This T cell receptor (beta chain) comes out of a study of T cells in Graves' hyperthyroidism and ophthalmopathy. V was cut by 6 bases and J by 0 bases, with 14 bases left in between. CDR1 is MDHEN and CDR2 is SYDVKM in the germline V gene. The CDR3 covers 15 residues. What was amplified from RNA transcripts were TCR beta CDR3 regions. Researchers ran a first-round RT-PCR on the TCR CDR3 using the HTBI primer set. TCRdb independently ran MiXCR on the multiplex PCR reads; one entry per CDR3 protein. The sample shows a few hundred thousand distinct CDR3 sequences, 46% of them seen only once. Study-level results: Ophthalmopathy prediction by the model preceded onset by a median approximately 5.9 months. Separation of ophthalmopathy from stable hyperthyroidism was achieved by a 13 V-J model.

Any patient presenting with uncontrolled infection, other autoimmune disease, pregnancy or lactation was left out. Clinical symptoms, serum thyroxine, TRAb, thyroid ultrasound and orbital computed tomography informed diagnoses. This clonotype was seen more than once but under ten times. Antigen specificity is unknown. Sequencing was performed on peripheral blood or thyroid tissue (not recorded which). The chain couples TRBV28 to TRBJ1-1, with D perhaps matching TRBD1 (5 bases). The receptor's source is an adult woman with Graves' disease, either hyperthyroidism or ophthalmopathy (not recorded which). DNA for the CDR3: TGTGCCAGCAGCCTCTTGGGGGGGGTGAACACTGAAGCTTTCTTT. Its protein product is CASSLLGGVNTEAFF.